The 30 T cell receptor beta chains in this list originate from one sample, sequenced in a study of technical replicates of blood from a few donors. TCRdb's table, derived via immunoSEQ multiplex PCR, lists solely in-frame clones and lacks some. Among under 90,000 clones listed, 93% were seen once. The sequenced sample was T cells isolated from PBMCs. All receptors come from a human donor in good health.

This chain connects TRBV29-1 to TRBJ2-7; D is possibly TRBD1 (5 bases). This CDR3 contains 12 residues. Trimming stripped 2 bases from V and 4 bases from J, with 9 bases between. Germline CDR1 reads SQVTM; CDR2 reads ANQGSEA. The CDR3 reads CSVELRGYEQYF. The CDR3, as DNA: TGCAGCGTTGAACTTAGGGGATACGAGCAGTACTTC.

This chain links TRBV19 with TRBJ1-1; D perhaps matches TRBD1 (5 bases). This CDR3 is built from 15 residues. Per germline, CDR1 LNHDA and CDR2 SQIVND (reference sequence). Trimming left V 7 bases short and J 3 bases short, with 18 bases between. Here the CDR3 reads CASTTLRAGDTEAFF. In DNA form, the CDR3 reads TGTGCCAGTACCACTCTCCGGGCGGGGGACACTGAAGCTTTCTTT. Full variable domain (rest looked up from reference TRBV19 and TRBJ1-1): DGGITQSPKYLFRKEGQNVTLSCEQNLNHDAMYWYRQDPGQGLRLIYYSQIVNDFQKGDIAEGYSVSREKKESFPLTVTSAQKNPTAFYLCASTTLRAGDTEAFFGQGTRLTVV.

This clone is a singleton in its sample. The chain recombines TRBV28 with TRBJ2-5; 7 bases map to TRBD1. This CDR3 has 16 amino acids. V lost 5 bases to trimming and J lost 1 base; unmatched junction nucleotides: 10. Germline V gene lookup returns CDR1 MDHEN and CDR2 SYDVKM. CDR3 residues: CASSAKMTGIQETQYF. CDR3 in DNA: TGTGCCAGCAGTGCTAAAATGACAGGGATCCAAGAGACCCAGTACTTC.

The genes are TRBV5-4 and TRBJ2-1; perhaps TRBD1 as D (7 bases). The CDR3 is 15 residues long. Looked up from germline, CDR1 is SGHNT and CDR2 is YYREEE (reference sequence). The V end lost 3 bases, the J end lost 6 bases, and 16 bases lay between the germline ends. The CDR3 DNA reads TGTGCCAGCAGCTCGGAGGGGGCCGTAGGCAATGAGCAGTTCTTC. Translation: CASSSEGAVGNEQFF.

The V call is TRBV5-1, the J call TRBJ2-1; no clear D. This CDR3 region has 13 residues. Germline CDR1 SGHRS, CDR2 YFSETQ. V gave up 2 bases and J gave up 9 bases, with 12 bases separating them. Here the CDR3 DNA reads TGCGCCAGCAGCTTTAGCCTTCCCACTGAGCAGTTCTTC. Amino acids: CASSFSLPTEQFF.

The chain joins TRBV10-3 to TRBJ1-4; the D is unclear. Trimming pared 4 bases from V and 2 bases from J, leaving 5 bases between. The germline V gene has CDR1 ENHRY and CDR2 SYGVKD. The length of the CDR3 is 13 residues. CDR3 region: CAISGGTNEKLFF. The CDR3 DNA sequence: TGTGCCATCAGTGGCGGGACTAATGAAAAACTGTTTTTT.

This chain links TRBV9 with TRBJ2-3; D might be TRBD2 (6 bases). Looked up from germline, CDR1 is SGDLS and CDR2 is YYNGEE. V lost 7 bases and J lost 6, with 15 bases in between. The CDR3 length is 13 residues. For the CDR3, the DNA is TGTGCCAGCGCGGGACCCAGCGCGGATACGCAGTATTTT. Amino acid sequence: CASAGPSADTQYF.

This clone appeared a single time. The chain combines TRBV4-1 with TRBJ1-2, with 9 nucleotides matching TRBD1. The J segment lost 8 bases and the V segment lost 3 bases, leaving 10 bases of the junction unmatched. CDR1 is MGHRA, CDR2 YSYEKL, per germline. This CDR3 is built from 15 residues. The CDR3 DNA reads TGCGCCAGCAGCCAGGGAAGGGGGGACAGGGACGGCTACACCTTC. Residues: CASSQGRGDRDGYTF.

The rearrangement links TRBV25-1 to TRBJ2-2; the match to TRBD1 covers 9 bases. CDR3 length equals 17 residues. Germline V gene data show CDR1 as MGHDK and CDR2 as SYGVNS. After removal of 6 bases from V and 6 bases from J, the junction contained 14 bases not matched to a gene. In DNA form, the CDR3 reads TGTGCCAGCAGCAACCCCTACGGGACAGGGTCCCCCGGGGAGCTGTTTTTT. Translating gives CASSNPYGTGSPGELFF.

This clone came up once. The chain uses TRBV6-4 and TRBJ2-1; D ambiguous. The CDR3 contains 16 residues. Germline CDR1 and CDR2: MRHNA and SNTAGT. The V end lost 3 bases, the J end lost 4 bases, and 16 bases lay between the germline ends. CDR3 nucleotides: TGTGCCAGCAGTGAATTTGAAAGTACTTCATACAATGAGCAGTTCTTC. Translation: CASSEFESTSYNEQFF.

The sample holds one count of this clone. The chain uses TRBV5-1 and TRBJ2-7; no firm D call. V was clipped by 0 bases and J by 3 bases, with 10 bases between them. The CDR3 sequence is 14 residues long. Germline CDR1 and CDR2: SGHRS and YFSETQ. This CDR3 is CASSLGPGSYEQYF. The CDR3, as DNA: TGCGCCAGCAGCTTGGGCCCGGGTAGCTACGAGCAGTACTTC.

This chain uses TRBV7-9 with TRBJ1-5; 7 nucleotides agree with TRBD1. CDR3 length equals 14 residues. The junction had 4 bases not matched to a gene; V was cut back by 5 bases and J by 3 bases. CDR1 and CDR2 (germline): SEHNR, FQNEAQ (reference sequence). The CDR3 sequence: CASSAGTDNQPQHF. The CDR3 DNA is TGTGCCAGCAGCGCCGGGACAGACAATCAGCCCCAGCATTTT.

V gene TRBV6-5 combines with J gene TRBJ2-1; 8 positions agree with TRBD2. Germline loops: CDR1 MNHEY, CDR2 SVGAGI. V lost 5 bases to trimming and J lost 3 bases; unmatched junction nucleotides: 3. The CDR3 length is 14 residues. This CDR3 is CASSRGGLYNEQFF. The CDR3 DNA reads as TGTGCCAGCAGTCGCGGGGGGCTCTACAATGAGCAGTTCTTC.

The chain joins TRBV2 to TRBJ2-3; D is unclear. The CDR3 totals 12 residues. Germline loops: CDR1 SNHLY, CDR2 FYNNEI. The germline V and J ends were trimmed by 7 bases and 2 bases, with 7 bases remaining between them. CDR3 sequence: CASKQDTDTQYF. The CDR3 DNA is TGTGCCAGCAAGCAAGACACAGATACGCAGTATTTT.

The gene calls are TRBV7-2 and TRBJ2-3; maybe TRBD2 (5 bases). CDR1 is SGHTA, CDR2 FQGNSA, per germline. Deletions cut 5 bases from V and 2 bases from J, with 11 bases between. CDR3 length equals 14 residues. This CDR3 reads CASSTAGLTDTQYF. CDR3 bases: TGTGCCAGCAGCACCGCGGGCCTCACAGATACGCAGTATTTT.

The chain is built from TRBV19 and TRBJ2-3, with a tentative D call TRBD2 (6 bases). This CDR3 contains 14 residues. Germline assignment: CDR1 LNHDA and CDR2 SQIVND (reference sequence). V lost 5 bases and J lost 2, with 11 bases in between. CDR3 in DNA: TGTGCCAGTAGTTTGGCGGGGATCACAGATACGCAGTATTTT. This sequence encodes CASSLAGITDTQYF.

This clone occurred once. The gene calls are TRBV9 and TRBJ1-2; weak D call: TRBD1 (5 bases). Germline V gene sequence: CDR1 SGDLS, CDR2 YYNGEE. This CDR3 has 14 residues. Trimming took off 0 bases at V and 4 bases at J, with 10 bases between the two ends. CDR3 sequence reads: CASSVETGPYGYTF. The DNA of the CDR3 is TGTGCCAGCAGCGTAGAAACAGGCCCCTATGGCTACACCTTC.

The chain uses TRBV30 and TRBJ1-4, with D maybe TRBD1 (5 bases). V was trimmed by 0 bases and J by 8 bases, leaving 10 bases between them. Germline CDR1 is GTSNPN and CDR2 is SVGIG (reference sequence). The CDR3 extends over 13 amino acids. The CDR3 is CAWSVPAGEKLFF. CDR3 bases: TGTGCCTGGAGTGTACCGGCAGGGGAAAAACTGTTTTTT.

The chain carries TRBV28 and TRBJ2-7; the match to TRBD2 covers 10 bases. The CDR3 is 18 amino acids. V was pared by 7 bases and J by 0 bases, with 15 bases of the junction left unmatched. The germline CDR1 and CDR2 sequences are MDHEN and SYDVKM. The CDR3 sequence: CASTISGRLLPNSYEQYF. DNA of the CDR3: TGTGCCAGCACCATTAGCGGGAGGCTGCTCCCAAACTCCTACGAGCAGTACTTC. The whole variable domain, remainder taken from reference TRBV28 and TRBJ2-7, is DVKVTQSSRYLVKRTGEKVFLECVQDMDHENMFWYRQDPGLGLRLIYFSYDVKMKEKGDIPEGYSVSREKKERFSLILESASTNQTSMYLCASTISGRLLPNSYEQYFGPGTRLTVT.

As to this clone: At one end the junction does not follow the germline gene, possibly because of a read error. V usage is TRBV11-3 and J usage is TRBJ1-4; D possibly corresponds to TRBD1 (5 bases). CDR3 length equals 14 residues. The germline CDR1 and CDR2 sequences are SGHNT and YENEEA. CDR3 loop: CASSLDRSNEKLFF. CDR3 coding DNA: TGTGCCAGCAGCCTAGACAGATCTAATGAAAAACTGTTTTTT. The full variable domain, in which reference TRBV11-3 and TRBJ1-4 provide the parts outside the CDR3, is EAGVVQSPRYKIIEKKQPVAFWCNPISGHNTLYWYLQNLGQGPELLIRYENEEAVDDSQLPKDRFSAERLKGVDSTLKIQPAELGDSAVYLCASSLDRSNEKLFFGSGTQLSVL.

The chain is built from TRBV12-5 and TRBJ2-7; possible D gene TRBD1, 5 bases. This CDR3 contains 17 residues. CDR1 is LGHNT, CDR2 FRNRAP, per germline. Between the trimmed V and J ends, which lost 1 base and 2 bases, there was a span of 18 bases. Here the CDR3 reads CASGLAPTGGGPYEQYF. CDR3 DNA: TGTGCTAGTGGTTTGGCCCCCACAGGCGGTGGCCCCTACGAGCAGTACTTC.

V is TRBV18 and J is TRBJ2-7, with a possible D match to TRBD2 (7 bases). Germline loops: CDR1 KGHSH, CDR2 LQKENI. The V end was cut by 3 bases, the J end by 1 base, with 19 bases between. The length of the CDR3 is 17 residues. Here the CDR3 reads CASSPAGAVSRSYEQYF. The CDR3 DNA reads TGTGCCAGCTCACCGGCGGGGGCAGTTTCTAGGTCCTACGAGCAGTACTTC.

The chain has TRBV28 and TRBJ2-1; 7 nucleotides align to TRBD2. The CDR3 has 12 residues. Germline CDR1 reads MDHEN; CDR2 reads SYDVKM. The V segment lost 10 bases and the J segment 9 bases; nucleotides outside the gene matches: 9. As DNA, the CDR3 is TGTGCCACGACCCGGCTAGCGGTTGAGCAGTTCTTC. It encodes CATTRLAVEQFF.

This rearrangement joins TRBV11-1 to TRBJ1-2; D perhaps matches TRBD1 (5 bases). In germline, CDR1 is SGHAT, CDR2 FQDESV (reference sequence). CDR3 length: 14 residues. V gave up 7 bases and J gave up 4 bases, with 16 bases separating them. The CDR3 protein is CASTSGASPYGYTF. CDR3 coding DNA: TGTGCCAGCACCAGTGGGGCTTCCCCCTATGGCTACACCTTC.

The chain combines TRBV5-1 with TRBJ2-3; the match to TRBD2 covers 9 bases. Per germline, CDR1 SGHRS and CDR2 YFSETQ. This CDR3 is 16 amino acids long. The trim removed 0 bases at V and 1 base at J, leaving 3 bases unmatched. The CDR3 DNA follows: TGCGCCAGCAGCTTGGGAGAGCGGGGGGGCACAGATACGCAGTATTTT. Encoded protein: CASSLGERGGTDTQYF.

The chain joins TRBV2 to TRBJ2-2; D is perhaps TRBD1 (6 bases). The germline V gene has CDR1 SNHLY and CDR2 FYNNEI. V gave up 6 bases and J gave up 4 bases, with 9 bases separating them. There are 13 residues in the CDR3. The CDR3: CASRQGSTGELFF. The CDR3 DNA is TGTGCCAGCAGGCAGGGGAGCACCGGGGAGCTGTTTTTT.

This chain uses TRBV9 with TRBJ2-3, with TRBD2 matching 8 bases. The junction had 9 bases not matched to a gene; V was cut back by 2 bases and J by 1 base. The CDR3 extends over 17 amino acids. The V gene's germline CDR1 is SGDLS and CDR2 YYNGEE. The CDR3 protein is CASSVGRAGVRTDTQYF. The CDR3 bases are TGTGCCAGCAGCGTGGGCCGAGCGGGAGTCCGCACAGATACGCAGTATTTT.

V usage is TRBV16 and J usage is TRBJ1-6, with D possibly TRBD1 on 5 matching bases. Germline CDR1 KGHSY, CDR2 FQNENV. This CDR3 contains 13 residues. Trimming cost V 4 bases and J 6 bases, with 7 bases left between them. The CDR3 DNA follows: TGTGCCAGCAGCCTGGGGGGTAATTCACCCCTCCACTTT. It is translated as CASSLGGNSPLHF.

The CDR3 sequence is CASSLTQGDEQFF. The CDR3 DNA reads as TGTGCCAGCAGCTTAACCCAGGGTGATGAGCAGTTCTTC. This chain connects TRBV11-2 to TRBJ2-1; tentative D call: TRBD1 (5 bases). Germline loops: CDR1 SGHAT, CDR2 FQNNGV. V dropped 2 bases and J dropped 8 bases, with 10 bases sitting between them. The CDR3 has 13 amino acids.

V usage is TRBV18 and J usage is TRBJ2-3, with no clear D. The length of the CDR3 is 15 residues. V was trimmed by 0 bases and J by 0 bases, leaving 7 bases between them. CDR1 and CDR2 (germline): KGHSH, LQKENI. This CDR3 reads CASSPPSRSTDTQYF. CDR3 DNA sequence: TGTGCCAGCTCACCACCCTCCCGGAGCACAGATACGCAGTATTTT.